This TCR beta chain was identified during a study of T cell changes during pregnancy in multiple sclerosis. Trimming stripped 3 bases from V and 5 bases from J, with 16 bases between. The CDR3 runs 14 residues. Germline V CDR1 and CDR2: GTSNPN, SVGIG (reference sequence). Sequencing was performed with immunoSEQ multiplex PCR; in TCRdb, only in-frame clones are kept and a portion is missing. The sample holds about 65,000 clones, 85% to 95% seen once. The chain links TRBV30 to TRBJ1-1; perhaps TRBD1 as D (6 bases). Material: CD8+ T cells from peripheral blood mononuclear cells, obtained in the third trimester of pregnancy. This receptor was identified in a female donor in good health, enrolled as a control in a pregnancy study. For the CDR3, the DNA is TGTGCCTGGAGGATGGACAGAGTAGTGACTGAAGCTTTCTTT. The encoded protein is CAWRMDRVVTEAFF.